The 7 T cell receptor beta chains in this list originate from one sample, sequenced in a study of blood T cells in healthy people across ages. With a J-beta primer mix and a sample-barcoded 5' primer, a second PCR ran about 7 to 11 cycles. In TCRdb, the 5' RACE reads were re-called with MiXCR into one record per CDR3 protein. The sample holds about 1.6 million distinct CDR3 sequences, 30% to 35% seen once. The sample taken for sequencing was blood. The receptors here all came from a woman in her 30s in good health.

The chain has TRBV10-3 and TRBJ1-1; 8 bases match TRBD1. The CDR3 totals 13 residues. Germline CDR1 and CDR2: ENHRY and SYGVKD. V dropped 6 bases and J dropped 3; count of bases not matched to a gene: 3. The CDR3 here is CAIRLDRDTEAFF. The CDR3 coding sequence is TGTGCCATCAGACTGGACAGGGACACTGAAGCTTTCTTT.

This clonotype was counted between two and nine times. V is TRBV7-2 and J is TRBJ2-1, with TRBD2 matching 7 bases. This CDR3 has 14 residues. The germline CDR1 and CDR2 sequences are SGHTA and FQGNSA. Trimming took 6 bases from V and 0 from J; bases not matched to a gene: 2. The DNA for the CDR3 is TGTGCCAGCAGGGGGGGGGGCTCCTACAATGAGCAGTTCTTC. Residues: CASRGGGSYNEQFF.

This clonotype came up many times. The rearrangement links TRBV4-2 to TRBJ2-6; maybe TRBD2 (5 bases). V shed 0 bases and J shed 0 bases, with 9 bases lying between them. This CDR3 is 17 amino acids long. The germline CDR1 and CDR2 sequences are LGHNA and YNFKEQ. CDR3 amino acids: CASSQESEGSGANVLTF. CDR3 DNA: TGTGCCAGCAGCCAAGAAAGCGAGGGCTCTGGGGCCAACGTCCTGACTTTC.

This clonotype came up a few times. This rearrangement joins TRBV13 to TRBJ2-3, with unresolved D. CDR3 size: 13 residues. CDR1 PRHDT and CDR2 FYEKMQ come from the germline V gene (reference sequence). The V gene lost 3 bases and the J gene lost 9 bases, with 13 bases spanning the gap. Written as DNA, the CDR3 is TGTGCCAGCAGCTTGGCCCCGGAACGAACGCAGTATTTT. It encodes CASSLAPERTQYF. Filled out from reference TRBV13 and TRBJ2-3, the complete variable domain reads AAGVIQSPRHLIKEKRETATLKCYPIPRHDTVYWYQQGPGQDPQFLISFYEKMQSDKGSIPDRFSAQQFSDYHSELNMSSLELGDSALYFCASSLAPERTQYFGPGTRLTVL.

As regards this clonotype: The DNA is left out, because the CDR3 cannot be placed on it with certainty; the CDR3 is given as TCRdb lists it. V and J are TRBV12-3 or TRBV12-4 and TRBJ1-5; the table calls TRBD1, which could not be checked here. Including both end residues, the CDR3 is 15 amino acids long. CDR3 sequence reads: CASSRTGLSQLCQHF.

There are a few counts of this clonotype. V and J are TRBV27 and TRBJ2-3; D may be TRBD2 (6 bases). V gave up 5 bases and J gave up 6 bases, with 18 bases separating them. In germline, CDR1 is MNHEY, CDR2 SMNVEV (reference sequence). The CDR3 is made up of 15 amino acids. The CDR3 is CASSTGTPAGDTQYF. Here the CDR3 DNA reads TGTGCCAGCAGTACCGGGACTCCTGCCGGGGATACGCAGTATTTT.

There are a few counts of this clonotype. The rearrangement uses TRBV4-2 and TRBJ1-2; 7 nucleotides align to TRBD1. Germline V gene sequence: CDR1 LGHNA, CDR2 YNFKEQ. Trimming at V came to 0 bases and at J to 6 bases, leaving 10 bases not matched to a gene. The CDR3 length is 16 residues. CDR3 in DNA: TGTGCCAGCAGCCAAGAAGGGACAGAAACCGTAGATGGCTACACCTTC. This sequence encodes CASSQEGTETVDGYTF.